The sample holds a few counts of the clone carrying this T cell receptor beta chain. CDR3 size: 15 residues. V gave up 3 bases and J gave up 6 bases, with 17 bases separating them. CDR1 and CDR2 from the germline V gene are SGHDN and FVKESK. The data were obtained in a study of T-cell memory formation after mild COVID-19. As for the study in general: Most TCR clusters belonged to a single donor.

TCRdb passed the 5' RACE reads through MiXCR, listing each CDR3 protein once. The table includes around 450,000 distinct CDR3 sequences, 15% to 20% detected once. This receptor was taken from an adult woman who had mild COVID-19 (a few samples of this study predate the infection). Cell type and time point are not known. The specimen sequenced was PBMCs or a T cell subset sorted from them (not recorded which). The rearrangement links TRBV14 to TRBJ1-1, with no clear D. CDR3 residues: CASSQDDNSVAEAFF. In DNA form, the CDR3 reads TGTGCCAGCAGCCAGGATGATAATTCGGTTGCTGAAGCTTTCTTT.